This passage covers 32 T cell receptor beta chains from one sample sequenced in a study of blood T cell repertoires in COVID-19. Only in-frame clones appear in the TCRdb table, and some are missing; sequencing was by immunoSEQ multiplex PCR. The data hold roughly 320,000 clones, with under 90% observed a single time. Sequenced input: peripheral blood. The receptors here all came from a woman in her twenties or thirties with COVID-19, enrolled during active disease.

This clone appeared a single time. The J gene is TRBJ1-2, the V gene TRBV13; D is perhaps TRBD1 (5 bases). The germline V and J ends were trimmed by 1 base and 4 bases, with 10 bases remaining between them. The germline V gene encodes CDR1 PRHDT and CDR2 FYEKMQ (reference sequence). CDR3 length: 14 amino acids. In nucleotides, the CDR3 is TGTGCCAGCAGCTTAGCCCGGGACTTCTATGGCTACACCTTC. It encodes CASSLARDFYGYTF.

The genes are TRBV19 and TRBJ1-3; a possible D gene is TRBD1 (6 bases). Trimming cost V 3 bases and J 5 bases, with 11 bases left between them. The CDR3 is 14 amino acids. Germline V CDR1 and CDR2: LNHDA, SQIVND (reference sequence). Here the CDR3 DNA reads TGTGCCAGTAGTATGAACAGGGATAGAAACACCATATATTTT. It yields the protein CASSMNRDRNTIYF.

The chain has TRBV7-8 and TRBJ1-6, with TRBD1 as a possible D gene (6 bases). The V end lost 5 bases, the J end lost 3 bases, and 11 bases lay between the germline ends. The CDR3 is 15 amino acids. CDR1 is SGHVS, CDR2 FQNEAQ, per germline. This chain's CDR3 is CASSRGGVYNSPLHF. CDR3 in DNA: TGTGCCAGCAGCCGAGGGGGGGTCTATAATTCACCCCTCCACTTT.

The chain combines TRBV5-1 with TRBJ2-1; 11 bases line up with TRBD2. The germline gives CDR1 SGHRS, CDR2 YFSETQ. The J segment lost 7 bases and the V segment lost 1 base, leaving 13 bases of the junction unmatched. There are 18 residues in the CDR3. Here the CDR3 DNA reads TGCGCCAGCAGCTTGTTAGCGGGGGGGCCAAAAAACAATAATGAGCAGTTCTTC. Protein: CASSLLAGGPKNNNEQFF.

The rearrangement uses TRBV14 and TRBJ1-1; D gene ambiguous. The V end lost 5 bases, the J end lost 0 bases, and 16 bases lay between the germline ends. CDR1 and CDR2 (germline): SGHDN, FVKESK. The CDR3 contains 16 residues. CDR3 nucleotides: TGTGCCAGCAGCGACCGAGGCCAAGCTTTGAACACTGAAGCTTTCTTT. Amino acid sequence: CASSDRGQALNTEAFF. Using reference TRBV14 and TRBJ1-1 for the parts outside the CDR3, the full variable domain is EAGVTQFPSHSVIEKGQTVTLRCDPISGHDNLYWYRRVMGKEIKFLLHFVKESKQDESGMPNNRFLAERTGGTYSTLKVQPAELEDSGVYFCASSDRGQALNTEAFFGQGTRLTVV.

The chain couples TRBV10-2 to TRBJ2-1, with 11 bases fitting TRBD2. With V trimmed by 2 bases and J by 6 bases, 3 bases remained unmatched. From germline, CDR1 is WSHSY and CDR2 SAAADI. The CDR3 has 15 residues. The CDR3 sequence is CASSETGLAGNEQFF. DNA for the CDR3: TGCGCCAGCAGTGAGACCGGACTAGCGGGCAATGAGCAGTTCTTC.

J is TRBJ2-5 and V is TRBV19; 7 bases line up with TRBD1. Germline CDR1 and CDR2: LNHDA and SQIVND (reference sequence). This CDR3 is 12 amino acids long. V lost 9 bases and J lost 5; bases outside the gene matches: 6. CDR3 region: CASQGVRETQYF. Here the CDR3 DNA reads TGTGCCAGCCAGGGGGTTCGGGAGACCCAGTACTTC.

The chain uses TRBV7-2 and TRBJ1-2; 8 nucleotides match TRBD1. The CDR3 is made up of 15 amino acids. In germline, CDR1 is SGHTA, CDR2 FQGNSA. After removal of 5 bases from V and 2 bases from J, the junction contained 7 bases not matched to a gene. The DNA for the CDR3 is TGTGCCAGCAGCAAGACAGGGGTTCAGAACTATGGCTACACCTTC. As protein: CASSKTGVQNYGYTF.

The chain joins TRBV2 to TRBJ1-1; D perhaps matches TRBD1 (6 bases). This CDR3 spans 13 amino acids. Germline values: CDR1 SNHLY, CDR2 FYNNEI. Trimming took off 1 base at V and 6 bases at J, with 9 bases between the two ends. The CDR3 protein is CASSEGRGSEAFF. Written as DNA, the CDR3 is TGTGCCAGCAGTGAAGGTAGGGGGTCTGAAGCTTTCTTT.

V is TRBV6-5 and J is TRBJ2-5, with a tentative D call TRBD1 (6 bases). The length of the CDR3 is 13 residues. V gave up 5 bases and J gave up 2 bases, with 9 bases separating them. The germline V gene has CDR1 MNHEY and CDR2 SVGAGI. The CDR3 sequence: CASSIQGQETQYF. The CDR3 bases are TGTGCCAGCAGTATACAGGGTCAAGAGACCCAGTACTTC.

The chain is built from TRBV19 and TRBJ2-2; D gene uncertain. Germline lookup yields CDR1 LNHDA and CDR2 SQIVND (reference sequence). The CDR3 is made up of 13 amino acids. Between the trimmed V and J ends, which lost 6 bases and 4 bases, there was a span of 9 bases. CDR3 nucleotides: TGTGCCAGTAGACCCTCGGGCACCGGGGAGCTGTTTTTT. As protein: CASRPSGTGELFF.

The chain combines TRBV5-1 with TRBJ2-5; the D gene is possibly TRBD1 (6 bases). Germline values: CDR1 SGHRS, CDR2 YFSETQ. The V and J ends lost 5 bases and 4 bases respectively, with 12 bases between them. This CDR3 contains 13 residues. The CDR3 DNA follows: TGCGCCAGCAGTTGGGACAACTCAGAGACCCAGTACTTC. Its translation is CASSWDNSETQYF.

The chain carries TRBV4-1 and TRBJ1-2; 8 bases match TRBD1. The CDR3 sequence is 18 residues long. With 2 bases clipped from V and 2 bases from J, the junction kept 13 bases outside the gene matches. From germline, CDR1 is MGHRA and CDR2 YSYEKL. CDR3 nucleotides: TGCGCCAGCAGCCAAAACCGCGGGACAGGCAAGTCGAACTATGGCTACACCTTC. This codes for CASSQNRGTGKSNYGYTF.

The V and J genes are TRBV15 and TRBJ2-1; 8 bases match TRBD2. The CDR3 covers 18 residues. CDR1 is LNHNV and CDR2 is YYDKDF in the germline V gene (reference sequence). Losses at the gene ends were 6 bases for V and 0 bases for J; bases not matched to a gene: 13. CDR3 DNA: TGTGCCACCAGGAGCGGGGGCCTAAGTCCCAGCTCCTACAATGAGCAGTTCTTC. Protein sequence: CATRSGGLSPSSYNEQFF.

The chain uses TRBV5-5 and TRBJ2-2; D gene ambiguous. The V end lost 6 bases, the J end lost 6 bases, and 12 bases lay between the germline ends. The CDR3 is 13 amino acids. CDR1 and CDR2 from the germline V gene are SGHKS and YYEKEE (reference sequence). CDR3 DNA sequence: TGTGCCAGCACCCCGGTTACCTCCGGGGAGCTGTTTTTT. Residues: CASTPVTSGELFF.

This clone has a single count. The J gene is TRBJ1-2, the V gene TRBV6-5; D is unresolved. With 0 bases removed from V and 8 bases from J, the gap between germline ends came to 7 bases. This CDR3 has 12 residues. Germline-derived CDR1 and CDR2 are MNHEY and SVGAGI. The CDR3 spells CASSYSSGGYTF. DNA for the CDR3: TGTGCCAGCAGTTACTCGTCTGGCGGCTACACCTTC.

This clone appeared a single time. This chain links TRBV14 with TRBJ2-2; TRBD2 agrees at 7 bases. The CDR3 is 17 amino acids. With 0 bases clipped from V and 7 bases from J, the junction kept 11 bases outside the gene matches. The germline CDR1 and CDR2 sequences are SGHDN and FVKESK. CDR3 in amino acids: CASSQDFGRLADGELFF. The CDR3, as DNA: TGTGCCAGCAGCCAAGATTTCGGCAGACTAGCCGACGGGGAGCTGTTTTTT.

The gene calls are TRBV29-1 and TRBJ2-5, with D hard to call. The V gene lost 6 bases and the J gene lost 1 base, with 12 bases spanning the gap. This CDR3 has 13 amino acids. CDR1 is SQVTM and CDR2 is ANQGSEA in the germline V gene. DNA for the CDR3: TGCAGCGTCGATCCGACGGGCCAAGAGACCCAGTACTTC. Amino acid sequence: CSVDPTGQETQYF.

The chain has TRBV6-5 and TRBJ2-3; a weak D match, TRBD2 (7 bases). The germline CDR1 and CDR2 sequences are MNHEY and SVGAGI. Trimming took off 8 bases at V and 3 bases at J, with 18 bases between the two ends. The CDR3 is 15 amino acids. CDR3 nucleotide sequence: TGTGCCAGCGGCGGGGAGGGGGGGGTTACAGATACGCAGTATTTT. Its protein product is CASGGEGGVTDTQYF.

This chain connects TRBV19 to TRBJ1-4; 11 bases agree with TRBD1. V was pared by 4 bases and J by 5 bases, with 12 bases of the junction left unmatched. Germline loops: CDR1 LNHDA, CDR2 SQIVND (reference sequence). The CDR3 is 18 amino acids. The DNA of the CDR3 is TGTGCCAGTAGTACTAGGGGGACAGGGGGTCTCCCGAATGAAAAACTGTTTTTT. Protein product: CASSTRGTGGLPNEKLFF.

The chain has TRBV19 and TRBJ1-6, with D uncertain. This CDR3 has 13 residues. Germline CDR1 and CDR2: LNHDA and SQIVND (reference sequence). The V and J ends lost 5 bases and 9 bases respectively, with 11 bases between them. This chain's CDR3 is CASSGPGGSPLHF. The CDR3 DNA follows: TGTGCCAGTAGTGGCCCGGGAGGTTCACCCCTCCACTTT.

The V and J genes are TRBV5-1 and TRBJ1-1; D unresolved. This CDR3 has 15 amino acids. Germline lookup yields CDR1 SGHRS and CDR2 YFSETQ. Trimming took off 3 bases at V and 4 bases at J, with 16 bases between the two ends. CDR3 amino acids: CASSSTPEGITEAFF. CDR3 in DNA: TGCGCCAGCAGCTCTACGCCGGAGGGAATCACTGAAGCTTTCTTT.

This chain links TRBV5-1 with TRBJ2-1; 15 bases line up with TRBD2. Germline V CDR1 and CDR2: SGHRS, YFSETQ. The CDR3 consists of 17 residues. Trimming removed 0 bases from V and 4 bases from J; junction bases left unmatched: 2. CDR3 nucleotides: TGCGCCAGCAGCTTGGAGGGACTAGCGGGGGGTTACAATGAGCAGTTCTTC. Translation gives CASSLEGLAGGYNEQFF. The full variable domain, its missing parts supplied by reference TRBV5-1 and TRBJ2-1, is KAGVTQTPRYLIKTRGQQVTLSCSPISGHRSVSWYQQTPGQGLQFLFEYFSETQRNKGNFPGRFSGRQFSNSRSEMNVSTLELGDSALYLCASSLEGLAGGYNEQFFGPGTRLTVL.

The chain couples TRBV7-2 to TRBJ2-7; 8 nucleotides align to TRBD2. CDR3 size: 17 residues. Losses at the gene ends were 0 bases for V and 0 bases for J; bases not matched to a gene: 7. Germline-derived CDR1 and CDR2 are SGHTA and FQGNSA. The CDR3 nucleotides are TGTGCCAGCAGCTTAGCGAGCAGCGGGGGCTACTCCTACGAGCAGTACTTC. Translated, it gives CASSLASSGGYSYEQYF.

The chain has TRBV29-1 and TRBJ1-1; TRBD1 matches 9 bases. The CDR3 runs 12 residues. Trimming removed 7 bases from V and 5 bases from J; junction bases left unmatched: 5. Germline loops: CDR1 SQVTM, CDR2 ANQGSEA. The chain's CDR3 is CSGNRGRTEAFF. CDR3 coding DNA: TGCAGCGGTAACAGGGGGCGGACTGAAGCTTTCTTT.

J is TRBJ1-6 and V is TRBV11-3; D gene unclear. The length of the CDR3 is 15 residues. V was trimmed by 6 bases and J by 6 bases, leaving 15 bases between them. CDR1 and CDR2 (germline): SGHNT, YENEEA. DNA of the CDR3: TGTGCCAGCAGGGGAATGGGGAGCGCTAATTCACCCCTCCACTTT. Encoded protein: CASRGMGSANSPLHF.

This clone was found a few times. The chain links TRBV19 to TRBJ1-5; tentative D call: TRBD1 (6 bases). The CDR3 consists of 15 residues. V lost 5 bases and J 5 bases, leaving 16 bases between the germline ends. Germline lookup yields CDR1 LNHDA and CDR2 SQIVND (reference sequence). In nucleotides, the CDR3 is TGTGCCAGTAGTGCCCTGGGGGCAAATTATCAGCCCCAGCATTTT. Translation: CASSALGANYQPQHF.

This chain links TRBV28 with TRBJ2-1; the match to TRBD1 covers 7 bases. The CDR3 sequence is 14 residues long. Germline V CDR1 and CDR2: MDHEN, SYDVKM. Unmatched junction bases numbered 16, after V lost 5 bases and J lost 15 bases. The CDR3 DNA reads as TGTGCCAGCAGTCCATCTATTTCCGGGACAGAAAGGTTCTTC. Encoded protein: CASSPSISGTERFF.

This clone was recorded only once. V and J are TRBV19 and TRBJ1-5; 9 bases are a match to TRBD1. Trimming at V came to 8 bases and at J to 9 bases, leaving 11 bases not matched to a gene. Per the germline V gene, CDR1 is LNHDA and CDR2 is SQIVND (reference sequence). The CDR3 consists of 14 residues. The CDR3 DNA reads TGTGCCAGTCGGACAGGGGACGAGTCGTGGCCCCAGCATTTT. Protein product: CASRTGDESWPQHF.

The V call is TRBV7-2, the J call TRBJ1-2; TRBD1 is a possible D gene (5 bases). Germline CDR1 reads SGHTA; CDR2 reads FQGNSA. Trimming stripped 5 bases from V and 1 base from J, with 14 bases between. The CDR3 length is 15 residues. The CDR3 sequence: CASSRRDRNNYGYTF. CDR3 sequence (DNA): TGTGCCAGCAGCAGGCGCGACAGAAATAACTATGGCTACACCTTC.

The chain uses TRBV7-6 and TRBJ2-4, with 9 bases aligning to TRBD1. J gave up 3 bases and V 4 bases, and 4 bases lay outside the gene matches. Per germline, CDR1 SGHVS and CDR2 FNYEAQ. The CDR3 sequence is 15 residues long. CDR3 DNA sequence: TGTGCCAGCAGCTCCGGACAGGGGTACAAAAACATTCAGTACTTC. Protein: CASSSGQGYKNIQYF.

The chain links TRBV5-5 to TRBJ2-7; 11 positions match TRBD2. Germline V gene lookup returns CDR1 SGHKS and CDR2 YYEKEE (reference sequence). This CDR3 comprises 14 residues. V shed 4 bases and J 2 bases; nucleotides not matched to a gene: 2. The CDR3 DNA is TGTGCCAGCAGCACACTAGCGGGGGCCTACGAGCAGTACTTC. Amino acids: CASSTLAGAYEQYF.